One and the same sample provided the 30 T cell receptor beta chains below, sequenced in a study of blood T cell repertoires in COVID-19. Here immunoSEQ multiplex PCR was the method, and the copy in TCRdb shows in-frame clones only, minus some. The profile covers around 100,000 clones, with approximately 91% appearing a single time and about 2.2% taken by the ten largest. Source material: peripheral blood. These receptors all come from a man over 45 with active COVID-19.

The J gene is TRBJ2-7, the V gene TRBV7-2, with 8 bases fitting TRBD1. The ends lost 3 bases at V and 3 bases at J; junction bases unmatched: 7. Germline lookup yields CDR1 SGHTA and CDR2 FQGNSA. The CDR3 is 15 residues long. This CDR3 is CASSFSGTGGYEQYF. The CDR3 region has the DNA TGTGCCAGCAGCTTTAGTGGGACAGGTGGCTACGAGCAGTACTTC.

V and J are TRBV19 and TRBJ1-5; tentatively, D is TRBD1 (6 bases). V lost 9 bases and J 0 bases, leaving 12 bases between the germline ends. The germline V gene has CDR1 LNHDA and CDR2 SQIVND (reference sequence). This CDR3 comprises 14 residues. The CDR3 reads CASGGGPSNQPQHF. The CDR3 DNA is TGTGCCAGCGGTGGGGGCCCTAGCAATCAGCCCCAGCATTTT.

CDR3 nucleotides: TGTGCCAGCAGCTACCGGATTTCGGGGGTTGAGCAGTTCTTC. Residues: CASSYRISGVEQFF. J is TRBJ2-1 and V is TRBV11-2, with D possibly TRBD2 on 6 matching bases. CDR1 is SGHAT and CDR2 is FQNNGV in the germline V gene. V was clipped by 4 bases and J by 9 bases, with 16 bases between them. The CDR3 extends over 14 amino acids.

This clone was counted a single time. The chain employs TRBV19 and TRBJ1-1, with D unclear. The ends were cut back, 3 bases at V and 1 base at J, with 6 bases in the middle. This CDR3 contains 13 residues. CDR1 is LNHDA and CDR2 is SQIVND in the germline V gene (reference sequence). In DNA, the CDR3 is TGTGCCAGTAGTATTGCTACGAACACTGAAGCTTTCTTT. Amino acids: CASSIATNTEAFF. The full variable domain, its missing parts supplied by reference TRBV19 and TRBJ1-1, is DGGITQSPKYLFRKEGQNVTLSCEQNLNHDAMYWYRQDPGQGLRLIYYSQIVNDFQKGDIAEGYSVSREKKESFPLTVTSAQKNPTAFYLCASSIATNTEAFFGQGTRLTVV.

J is TRBJ1-1 and V is TRBV10-1; D not certain. Trimming took 4 bases from V and 4 from J, leaving 10 bases between them. CDR1 and CDR2 (germline): WNHNN, SYGVQD (reference sequence). The CDR3 extends over 13 amino acids. CDR3 coding DNA: TGCGCCAGCAGTGTAAAGGCGGGCACTGAAGCTTTCTTT. Its translation: CASSVKAGTEAFF.

This sequence joins TRBV5-1 and TRBJ2-7, with a possible D match to TRBD2 (6 bases). Trimming shortened V by 3 bases and J by 6 bases, and 13 bases separated the two germline ends. In germline, CDR1 is SGHRS, CDR2 YFSETQ. This CDR3 contains 13 residues. CDR3 protein: CASSSRPGGEQYV. As DNA, the CDR3 is TGCGCCAGCAGCTCCCGCCCCGGGGGCGAGCAGTACGTC.

The CDR3 DNA reads TGTGCCAGCAGTGAAGTCAGCGGGGGAACACAAGAGACCCAGTACTTC. Protein: CASSEVSGGTQETQYF. The chain employs TRBV6-1 and TRBJ2-5; 8 bases fit TRBD2. V was pared by 1 base and J by 2 bases, with 6 bases of the junction left unmatched. The germline V gene encodes CDR1 MNHNS and CDR2 SASEGT. The CDR3 is 16 amino acids.

This rearrangement joins TRBV11-3 to TRBJ1-6, with D possibly TRBD1 on 5 matching bases. The CDR3 runs to 14 residues. Trimming stripped 1 base from V and 9 bases from J, with 10 bases between. Germline V lookup: CDR1 SGHNT, CDR2 YENEEA. For the CDR3, the DNA is TGTGCCAGCAGCTTAGTCGGGACTCTTTCACCCCTCCACTTT. The encoded protein is CASSLVGTLSPLHF.

The rearrangement links TRBV5-4 to TRBJ2-4, with 10 bases identical to TRBD2. Trimming at V came to 6 bases and at J to 4 bases, leaving 16 bases not matched to a gene. The CDR3 sequence is 18 residues long. Germline V gene lookup returns CDR1 SGHNT and CDR2 YYREEE (reference sequence). Here the CDR3 DNA reads TGTGCCAGCATCTACATGCTAGCGGGAGTAAGTTCGAAAAACATTCAGTACTTC. The encoded protein is CASIYMLAGVSSKNIQYF. Variable domain in full (rest from reference TRBV5-4 and TRBJ2-4): ETGVTQSPTHLIKTRGQQVTLRCSSQSGHNTVSWYQQALGQGPQFIFQYYREEENGRGNFPPRFSGLQFPNYSSELNVNALELDDSALYLCASIYMLAGVSSKNIQYFGAGTRLSVL.

The chain carries TRBV25-1 and TRBJ2-3; 9 bases are shared with TRBD1. Germline loops: CDR1 MGHDK, CDR2 SYGVNS. The CDR3 sequence is 18 residues long. After removal of 3 bases from V and 2 bases from J, the junction contained 12 bases not matched to a gene. The CDR3 here is CASSDRQGVGAHTDTQYF. The CDR3 nucleotides are TGTGCCAGCAGTGACCGACAGGGGGTCGGGGCACACACAGATACGCAGTATTTT.

The genes are TRBV5-1 and TRBJ2-7; D is undetermined. The germline gives CDR1 SGHRS, CDR2 YFSETQ. The CDR3 runs 12 residues. Trimming removed 4 bases from V and 4 bases from J, with 9 bases in between. The CDR3 sequence is CASSPELYEQYV. CDR3 DNA sequence: TGCGCCAGCAGCCCAGAATTGTACGAGCAGTACGTC.

V is TRBV9 and J is TRBJ2-3, with TRBD1 matching over 8 bases. CDR3 length: 14 amino acids. Looked up from germline, CDR1 is SGDLS and CDR2 is YYNGEE. The trim removed 3 bases at V and 5 bases at J, leaving 5 bases unmatched. CDR3 in amino acids: CASSATGVEDTQYF. In DNA form, the CDR3 reads TGTGCCAGCAGCGCGACAGGGGTAGAAGATACGCAGTATTTT. Combining the CDR3 with reference TRBV9 and TRBJ2-3 gives the whole variable domain DSGVTQTPKHLITATGQRVTLRCSPRSGDLSVYWYQQSLDQGLQFLIQYYNGEERAKGNILERFSAQQFPDLHSELNLSSLELGDSALYFCASSATGVEDTQYFGPGTRLTVL.

V and J are TRBV15 and TRBJ2-5, with TRBD1 matching 8 bases. The CDR3 has 14 amino acids. V shed 5 bases, J shed 5 bases, and the junction held 7 bases outside the gene matches. The V gene's germline CDR1 is LNHNV and CDR2 YYDKDF (reference sequence). The CDR3 region has the DNA TGTGCCACCAGCTTCCGGACAGGGTGGGAGACCCAGTACTTC. Its translation is CATSFRTGWETQYF.

V is TRBV9 and J is TRBJ2-2; 11 bases are shared with TRBD2. Germline V lookup: CDR1 SGDLS, CDR2 YYNGEE. The CDR3 totals 16 residues. V trimming: 0 bases; J trimming: 4 bases; junction bases outside the gene matches: 2. The CDR3 DNA reads as TGTGCCAGCAGCGTAGCACTAGCGGGAGCCACCGGGGAGCTGTTTTTT. Protein sequence: CASSVALAGATGELFF.

The rearrangement joins TRBV29-1 to TRBJ2-1, with 7 bases fitting TRBD1. Germline V lookup: CDR1 SQVTM, CDR2 ANQGSEA. The V gene end was trimmed by 4 bases and the J gene end by 3 bases; junction bases not matched to a gene: 0. This CDR3 has 12 amino acids. In DNA, the CDR3 is TGCAGCGTTGGGGACAGCTACAATGAGCAGTTCTTC. This translates into CSVGDSYNEQFF.

V usage is TRBV14 and J usage is TRBJ2-1; TRBD2 aligns across 8 bases. Unmatched junction bases numbered 6, after V lost 3 bases and J lost 8 bases. Looked up from germline, CDR1 is SGHDN and CDR2 is FVKESK. The CDR3 has 14 amino acids. In nucleotides, the CDR3 is TGTGCCAGCAGCCAGGGGCGGGGGGTTTATGAGCAGTTCTTC. The encoded protein is CASSQGRGVYEQFF.

The rearrangement links TRBV7-2 to TRBJ2-5; 13 nucleotides line up with TRBD2. Losses at the gene ends were 3 bases for V and 1 base for J; bases not matched to a gene: 2. Germline-derived CDR1 and CDR2 are SGHTA and FQGNSA. The CDR3 covers 16 residues. The CDR3 reads CASSFGLAGAQETQYF. The CDR3 DNA sequence: TGTGCCAGCAGCTTTGGACTAGCGGGGGCCCAAGAGACCCAGTACTTC.

The chain employs TRBV15 and TRBJ2-5; 8 positions agree with TRBD1. The germline V gene has CDR1 LNHNV and CDR2 YYDKDF (reference sequence). The V segment lost 3 bases and the J segment 5 bases; nucleotides outside the gene matches: 5. The CDR3 is 14 residues long. The CDR3 region has the DNA TGTGCCACCAGCAGGGACAGGGCGGCGGAGACCCAGTACTTC. It yields the protein CATSRDRAAETQYF.

The J gene is TRBJ1-6, the V gene TRBV27; D gene uncertain. CDR1 is MNHEY, CDR2 SMNVEV, per germline (reference sequence). The V and J ends lost 9 bases and 8 bases respectively, with 17 bases between them. This CDR3 is 14 amino acids long. CDR3 in DNA: TGTGCCAGTCAGGCTCTCCCCTGGGATTCACCCCTCCACTTT. Its translation: CASQALPWDSPLHF.

The V call is TRBV28, the J call TRBJ1-1; D gene ambiguous. CDR1 and CDR2 (germline): MDHEN, SYDVKM. The CDR3 runs to 12 residues. The V and J ends lost 3 bases and 6 bases respectively, with 8 bases between them. CDR3 bases: TGTGCCAGCAGTTTGACGAGGGCTGAAGCTTTCTTT. Translating gives CASSLTRAEAFF.

V gene TRBV3-1 (or the pseudogene TRBV3-2) combines with J gene TRBJ1-2; D gene unclear. There are 15 residues in the CDR3. In germline, CDR1 is LGHDT, CDR2 YNNKEL (reference sequence). Between the trimmed V and J ends, which lost 1 base and 2 bases, there was a span of 11 bases. CDR3 DNA sequence: TGTGCCAGCAGCCAAGCGCGACACAGAAACTATGGCTACACCTTC. It yields the protein CASSQARHRNYGYTF.

The genes are TRBV5-1 and TRBJ1-1; 9 bases match TRBD1. CDR3 size: 15 residues. Germline V gives CDR1 SGHRS, CDR2 YFSETQ. V gave up 4 bases and J gave up 4 bases; unmatched junction bases: 8. The CDR3 DNA is TGCGCCAGCAGCGGTCCACAGGGGGCTGCCACTGAAGCTTTCTTT. Amino acid sequence: CASSGPQGAATEAFF.

The V and J genes are TRBV5-5 and TRBJ2-7; D is possibly TRBD2 (6 bases). Trimming removed 0 bases from V and 0 bases from J, with 10 bases in between. The CDR3 sequence is 15 residues long. CDR1 SGHKS and CDR2 YYEKEE come from the germline V gene (reference sequence). The CDR3 DNA sequence: TGTGCCAGCAGCTTGGGGGCGGGAATCTCCTACGAGCAGTACGTC. This translates into CASSLGAGISYEQYV.

The chain links TRBV12-3 or TRBV12-4 to TRBJ2-1; D is unresolved. The CDR3 length is 13 residues. Trimming left V 5 bases short and J 6 bases short, with 11 bases between. The CDR3 coding sequence is TGTGCCAGCAGTACCAGTGTCTCCAATGAGCAGTTCTTC. This sequence encodes CASSTSVSNEQFF.

This clone was seen only once. V is TRBV5-1 and J is TRBJ1-4, with 11 bases identical to TRBD1. The CDR3 runs to 15 residues. In germline, CDR1 is SGHRS, CDR2 YFSETQ. J was trimmed by 7 bases and V by 3 bases; bases with no gene match: 5. CDR3 protein: CASSSGQGAFEKLFF. The CDR3 region has the DNA TGCGCCAGCAGCTCCGGACAGGGGGCTTTTGAAAAACTGTTTTTT.

This clone was recorded once. This sequence joins TRBV6-5 and TRBJ2-7; 10 bases match TRBD2. CDR1 is MNHEY, CDR2 SVGAGI, per germline. The CDR3 has 15 amino acids. V lost 3 bases to trimming and J lost 4 bases; unmatched junction nucleotides: 6. The CDR3 loop is CASSYLAGGPYEQYV. CDR3 nucleotides: TGTGCCAGCAGTTATTTAGCGGGAGGACCGTACGAGCAGTACGTC.

The chain joins TRBV25-1 to TRBJ1-1, with a possible D match to TRBD1 (6 bases). In germline, CDR1 is MGHDK, CDR2 SYGVNS. The CDR3 sequence is 15 residues long. V dropped 4 bases and J dropped 0 bases, with 12 bases sitting between them. For the CDR3, the DNA is TGTGCCAGCAGTGGGCAGGGGATGATGAACACTGAAGCTTTCTTT. Its protein is CASSGQGMMNTEAFF.

This chain links TRBV21-1 with TRBJ2-5; the D call in the table, TRBD1, was not verified against the DNA. TRBV21-1 is deemed a pseudogene. The CDR3 totals 15 residues. The CDR3: CASSKWGSRQETQYF. The CDR3 DNA is TGTGCCAGCAGCAAATGGGGCAGCCGCCAAGAGACCCAGTACTTC.

The genes are TRBV5-6 and TRBJ2-2, with D uncertain. CDR1 and CDR2 from the germline V gene are SGHDT and YYEEEE. V lost 2 bases and J lost 1, with 6 bases in between. The CDR3 runs to 14 residues. CDR3 loop: CASSFSWNTGELFF. CDR3 DNA sequence: TGTGCCAGCAGCTTTTCGTGGAACACCGGGGAGCTGTTTTTT.

This clone occurred once. The J gene is TRBJ1-1, the V gene TRBV7-8, with D possibly being TRBD1 (5 bases). The CDR3 is 15 residues long. V gave up 0 bases and J gave up 5 bases, with 13 bases separating them. In germline, CDR1 is SGHVS, CDR2 FQNEAQ. CDR3 DNA: TGTGCCAGCAGCTTAGCGCGGGGGTTAGGGACTGAAGCTTTCTTT. The encoded protein is CASSLARGLGTEAFF.